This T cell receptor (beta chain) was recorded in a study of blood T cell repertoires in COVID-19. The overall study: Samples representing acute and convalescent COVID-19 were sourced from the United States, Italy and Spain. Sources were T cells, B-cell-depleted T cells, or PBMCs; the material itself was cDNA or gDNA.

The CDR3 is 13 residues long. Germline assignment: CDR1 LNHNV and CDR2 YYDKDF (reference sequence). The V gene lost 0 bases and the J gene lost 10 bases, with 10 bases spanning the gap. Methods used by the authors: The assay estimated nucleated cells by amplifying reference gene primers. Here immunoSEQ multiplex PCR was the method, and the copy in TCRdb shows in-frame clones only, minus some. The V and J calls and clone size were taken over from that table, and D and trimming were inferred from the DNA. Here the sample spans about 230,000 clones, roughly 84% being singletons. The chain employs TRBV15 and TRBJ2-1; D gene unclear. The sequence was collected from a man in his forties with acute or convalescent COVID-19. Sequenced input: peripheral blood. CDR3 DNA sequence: TGTGCCACCAGCAGAGATCACGGCAGGGAGCAGTTCTTC. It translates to CATSRDHGREQFF.